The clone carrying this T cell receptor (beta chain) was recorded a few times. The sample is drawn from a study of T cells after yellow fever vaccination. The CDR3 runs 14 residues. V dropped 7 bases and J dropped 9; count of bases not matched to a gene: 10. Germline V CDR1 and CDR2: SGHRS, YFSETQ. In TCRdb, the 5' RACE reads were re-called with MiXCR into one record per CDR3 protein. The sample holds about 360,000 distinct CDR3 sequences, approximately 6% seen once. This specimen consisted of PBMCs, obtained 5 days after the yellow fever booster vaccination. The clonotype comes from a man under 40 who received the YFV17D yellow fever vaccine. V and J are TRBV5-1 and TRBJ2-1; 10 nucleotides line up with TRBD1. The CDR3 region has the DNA TGCGCCAGCCACCCGACAGGGGGCTTAGGTGAGCAGTTCTTC. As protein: CASHPTGGLGEQFF.